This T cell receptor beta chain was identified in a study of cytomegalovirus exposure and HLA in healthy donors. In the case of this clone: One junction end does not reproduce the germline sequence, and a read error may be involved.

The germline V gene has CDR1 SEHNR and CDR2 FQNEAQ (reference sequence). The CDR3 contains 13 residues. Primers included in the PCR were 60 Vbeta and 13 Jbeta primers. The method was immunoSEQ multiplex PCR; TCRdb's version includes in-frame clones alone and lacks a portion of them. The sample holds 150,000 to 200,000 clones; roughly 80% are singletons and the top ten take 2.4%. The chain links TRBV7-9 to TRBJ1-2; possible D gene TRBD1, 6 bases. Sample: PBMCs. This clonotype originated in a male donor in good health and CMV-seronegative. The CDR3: CASSRDTNYGYPF. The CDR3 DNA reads TGTGCCAGCAGCCGGGACACCAACTATGGCTACCCCTTC. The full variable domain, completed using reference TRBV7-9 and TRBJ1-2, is DTGVSQNPRHKITKRGQNVTFRCDPISEHNRLYWYRQTLGQGPEFLTYFQNEAQLEKSRLLSDRFSAERPKGSFSTLEIQRTEQGDSAMYLCASSRDTNYGYPFGSGTRLTVV.